These T cell receptor beta chains were read from a single sample in a study of blood T cell repertoires in COVID-19. Profiled with immunoSEQ multiplex PCR; TCRdb holds only in-frame clones, not every one. There are under 300,000 clones in the sample; approximately 86% occur only once, and approximately 0.8% lies in the top ten. The sequencing sample was made of peripheral blood. Every receptor here comes from a woman younger than 45 with acute or convalescent COVID-19. CDR3s include the opening cysteine and the closing phenylalanine or tryptophan. Each record gives: CDR3 protein, CDR3 DNA, V gene, clone size, D gene, J gene. A D gene is named only where the DNA matches it firmly. Some rows have no size entry. The others give once, few or many, or a class for an expanded clone.

CDR3: CASSVVGQGTETQYF
DNA: TGTGCCAGCAGCGTAGTGGGACAGGGGACCGAGACCCAGTACTTC
V: TRBV9
size: -
D: TRBD1
J: TRBJ2-5

CDR3: CASSRDRGYGYTF
DNA: TGCGCCAGCAGCCGCGACAGGGGCTATGGCTACACCTTC
V: TRBV5-1
size: -
D: TRBD1
J: TRBJ1-2

CDR3: CAWSPGQGTYNEQFF
DNA: TGTGCCTGGAGCCCGGGACAGGGGACCTACAATGAGCAGTTCTTC
V: TRBV30
size: -
D: TRBD1
J: TRBJ2-1

CDR3: CASSQSQGYYEQYF
DNA: TGTGCCAGCAGCCAATCACAGGGGTACTACGAGCAGTACTTC
V: TRBV16
size: few
D: TRBD1
J: TRBJ2-7

CDR3: CAISETLAGTGELFF
DNA: TGTGCCATCAGTGAAACACTAGCGGGCACCGGGGAGCTGTTTTTT
V: TRBV10-3
size: -
D: TRBD2
J: TRBJ2-2

CDR3: CASSVDNQPQHF
DNA: TGTGCCAGCAGTGTAGACAATCAGCCCCAGCATTTT
V: TRBV2
size: -
D: -
J: TRBJ1-5

CDR3: CASSFRVNTEAFF
DNA: TGTGCCAGCAGTTTCAGGGTTAACACTGAAGCTTTCTTT
V: TRBV12-3/TRBV12-4
size: -
D: -
J: TRBJ1-1

CDR3: CASSKQNRGVTEAFF
DNA: TGTGCCAGTAGTAAACAAAACAGGGGGGTGACTGAAGCTTTCTTT
V: TRBV19
size: -
D: TRBD1
J: TRBJ1-1

CDR3: CASSYPDRVNTEAFF
DNA: TGTGCCAGCAGTTACCCCGACAGGGTGAACACTGAAGCTTTCTTT
V: TRBV6-2/TRBV6-3
size: -
D: TRBD1
J: TRBJ1-1

CDR3: CASSIQSGSSYNEQFF
DNA: TGTGCCAGTAGTATACAAAGCGGGAGCTCCTACAATGAGCAGTTCTTC
V: TRBV19
size: -
D: TRBD2
J: TRBJ2-1

CDR3: CASSRDRTNYGYTF
DNA: TGTGCCAGCTCAAGGGACAGAACTAACTATGGCTACACCTTC
V: TRBV18
size: -
D: TRBD1
J: TRBJ1-2

CDR3: CASSGPIPGLKDTEAFF
DNA: TGTGCCAGCAGCGGACCCATCCCAGGGTTAAAGGACACTGAAGCTTTCTTT
V: TRBV9
size: -
D: -
J: TRBJ1-1

CDR3: CSVTGTYEQYF
DNA: TGCAGCGTTACCGGGACCTACGAGCAGTACTTC
V: TRBV29-1
size: -
D: -
J: TRBJ2-7

CDR3: CASSPRGDRGRETQYF
DNA: TGTGCCAGCAGCCCTCGAGGTGACAGGGGAAGAGAGACCCAGTACTTC
V: TRBV11-3
size: -
D: TRBD1
J: TRBJ2-5

CDR3: CASSQTVTSGGYTF
DNA: TGTGCCAGCAGCCAGACAGTGACGTCCGGAGGCTACACCTTC
V: TRBV9
size: once
D: -
J: TRBJ1-2

CDR3: CAGSIFGQGLNTEAFF
DNA: TGTGCCGGTAGTATTTTTGGACAGGGTTTGAACACTGAAGCTTTCTTT
V: TRBV19
size: -
D: TRBD1
J: TRBJ1-1

CDR3: CASSLDTGGFKTNYGYTF
DNA: TGTGCCAGCAGCTTAGACACAGGAGGGTTTAAAACTAACTATGGCTACACCTTC
V: TRBV11-3
size: -
D: -
J: TRBJ1-2

CDR3: CASSISTLGGWGETQYF
DNA: TGTGCCAGTAGTATCTCTACGCTTGGCGGGTGGGGAGAGACCCAGTACTTC
V: TRBV19
size: -
D: -
J: TRBJ2-5

CDR3: CASSESSQVKPNPPPSSYNSPLHF
DNA: TGCGCCAGCAGTGAGTCGTCCCAGGTGAAGCCGAACCCTCCTCCGAGCTCCTATAATTCACCCCTCCACTTT
V: TRBV10-1
size: -
D: -
J: TRBJ1-6

CDR3: CASSYYGGTGELFF
DNA: TGTGCCAGCAGCTATTACGGAGGCACCGGGGAGCTGTTTTTT
V: TRBV5-4
size: -
D: -
J: TRBJ2-2

CDR3: CASSSPTGPRLSEAFF
DNA: TGTGCCAGCAGCTCCCCGACAGGACCCCGACTTTCCGAAGCTTTCTTT
V: TRBV7-9
size: -
D: -
J: TRBJ1-1

CDR3: CASSSLREGKRNEQYF
DNA: TGTGCCAGCAGCTCCCTCAGGGAGGGAAAGAGGAACGAGCAGTACTTC
V: TRBV7-3
size: -
D: TRBD2
J: TRBJ2-7

CDR3: CASSLTGGLHEQYF
DNA: TGCGCCAGCAGCTTGACGGGGGGTCTGCACGAGCAGTACTTC
V: TRBV5-1
size: -
D: TRBD2
J: TRBJ2-7

CDR3: CASSSTNTGELFF
DNA: TGTGCCAGCAGCTCCACGAACACCGGGGAGCTGTTTTTT
V: TRBV7-2
size: -
D: -
J: TRBJ2-2

CDR3: CAASLAGTEAFF
DNA: TGTGCCGCTTCACTCGCGGGCACTGAAGCTTTCTTT
V: TRBV18
size: -
D: -
J: TRBJ1-1

CDR3: CASNLLGQPNTEAFF
DNA: TGTGCCAGCAACTTGCTTGGACAGCCGAACACTGAAGCTTTCTTT
V: TRBV9
size: -
D: -
J: TRBJ1-1

CDR3: CASSFTGAGLITEAFF
DNA: TGTGCCAGCAGCTTCACAGGGGCGGGGTTGATCACTGAAGCTTTCTTT
V: TRBV5-6
size: -
D: TRBD1
J: TRBJ1-1

CDR3: CASSSNYRGETQYF
DNA: TGCGCCAGCAGCTCGAATTACAGGGGGGAGACCCAGTACTTC
V: TRBV5-1
size: -
D: TRBD1
J: TRBJ2-5

CDR3: CASSAAGTGSNGYTF
DNA: TGCGCCAGCAGCGCTGCGGGTACGGGGAGTAATGGCTACACCTTC
V: TRBV5-1
size: -
D: -
J: TRBJ1-2

CDR3: CASRTGAGYEQYF
DNA: TGTGCCAGTCGGACAGGGGCAGGGTACGAGCAGTACTTC
V: TRBV27
size: -
D: TRBD1
J: TRBJ2-7

CDR3: CASTHLGAGTGELFF
DNA: TGTGCCAGCACCCATCTTGGGGCCGGAACCGGGGAGCTGTTTTTT
V: TRBV6-5
size: -
D: -
J: TRBJ2-2

CDR3: CASSLAGGEQYF
DNA: TGTGCCAGCAGCTTAGCGGGGGGCGAGCAGTACTTC
V: TRBV11-2
size: -
D: TRBD2
J: TRBJ2-7

CDR3: CASSLADRENTEAFF
DNA: TGTGCCAGCAGCTTGGCGGACAGGGAAAACACTGAAGCTTTCTTT
V: TRBV5-8
size: -
D: TRBD1
J: TRBJ1-1

CDR3: CASSPRTANEQFF
DNA: TGTGCCAGCAGCCCAAGAACAGCCAATGAGCAGTTCTTC
V: TRBV7-2
size: -
D: -
J: TRBJ2-1

CDR3: CASSVVSGGPDTQYF
DNA: TGTGCCAGCAGCGTAGTTTCGGGAGGACCAGATACGCAGTATTTT
V: TRBV9
size: once
D: TRBD2
J: TRBJ2-3

CDR3: CASSETSGGRETQYF
DNA: TGTGCCAGCAGTGAAACCAGCGGGGGTCGGGAGACCCAGTACTTC
V: TRBV25-1
size: -
D: TRBD2
J: TRBJ2-5

CDR3: CASSIITSSYNSPLHF
DNA: TGTGCCAGTAGTATAATTACGAGCTCCTATAATTCACCCCTCCACTTT
V: TRBV19
size: once
D: -
J: TRBJ1-6

CDR3: CASSILWTEPLYEQYF
DNA: TGTGCCAGTAGTATTTTGTGGACTGAACCTCTCTACGAGCAGTACTTC
V: TRBV19
size: -
D: -
J: TRBJ2-7

CDR3: CASSLSGGGQNIQYF
DNA: TGTGCCAGCAGTTTAAGCGGCGGAGGCCAAAACATTCAGTACTTC
V: TRBV27
size: -
D: -
J: TRBJ2-4

CDR3: CAWSVGRVAGDEQFF
DNA: TGTGCCTGGAGTGTAGGCCGGGTGGCCGGAGATGAGCAGTTCTTC
V: TRBV30
size: -
D: -
J: TRBJ2-1

CDR3: CASSVGGKERIGANVLTF
DNA: TGTGCCAGCAGCGTAGGGGGCAAAGAGAGGATTGGGGCCAACGTCCTGACTTTC
V: TRBV5-6
size: -
D: TRBD1
J: TRBJ2-6

CDR3: CASSRSAVQGLSSYNSPLHF
DNA: TGTGCCAGTAGTAGGTCGGCGGTGCAGGGGCTGAGCTCCTATAATTCACCCCTCCACTTT
V: TRBV19
size: -
D: -
J: TRBJ1-6

CDR3: CASSDTGTATYEQYF
DNA: TGTGCCAGCTCCGATACCGGGACAGCCACCTACGAGCAGTACTTC
V: TRBV18
size: -
D: TRBD1
J: TRBJ2-7

CDR3: CASSQFRVDTGELFF
DNA: TGTGCCAGCAGCCAATTTCGGGTGGACACCGGGGAGCTGTTTTTT
V: TRBV16
size: -
D: -
J: TRBJ2-2

CDR3: CASGLGLAGGKNIQYF
DNA: TGTGCTAGTGGTTTGGGACTAGCGGGGGGAAAAAACATTCAGTACTTC
V: TRBV12-5
size: -
D: TRBD2
J: TRBJ2-4